This is a list of T cell receptor beta chains from one sample in a study of OX40 agonist ivuxolimab in advanced cancers. TCRdb keeps only in-frame clones here, not all; method: immunoSEQ multiplex PCR. The data show some 87,000 clones, with 90% seen just once and around 1.6% held by the top ten. This sample comprised CD4+ or CD8+ T cells sorted from blood, obtained in a trial of the OX40 agonist ivuxolimab. The receptors come from an adult with an advanced solid tumor such as melanoma, head and neck, liver or kidney cancer. The CDR3 runs from the conserved cysteine through the conserved F or W. A D gene is named only where the DNA matches it firmly. Clone sizes are given selectively: once, few, many, or a class where the clone is expanded.

abundance	d_gene	v_gene	j_gene	CDR3nt	CDR3aa
-	-	TRBV6-1	TRBJ1-5	TGTGCCAGCAGTCCCGGGGGCAGGAGGTTGGAGCCCCAGCATTTT	CASSPGGRRLEPQHF
-	-	TRBV7-9	TRBJ2-2	TGTGCCAGCAGCGTCCGGGAGCCGGTCGCCGGGGAGCTGTTTTTT	CASSVREPVAGELFF
-	-	TRBV14	TRBJ2-1	TGTGCCAGCAGCCAAGAATACAATGAGCAGTTCTTC	CASSQEYNEQFF
once	-	TRBV5-1	TRBJ2-2	TGCGCCAGCACCTTTACTCGGGTCCAGAACACCGGGGAGCTGTTTTTT	CASTFTRVQNTGELFF
-	-	TRBV11-2	TRBJ1-5	TGTGCCAGCAGCTCCCGAAGTAGTGGTCAGCCCCAGCATTTT	CASSSRSSGQPQHF
-	TRBD1	TRBV7-9	TRBJ1-6	TGTGCCAGCAACCGGGACAGGGGAGGCAATTCACCCCTCCACTTT	CASNRDRGGNSPLHF
-	TRBD1	TRBV4-2	TRBJ1-1	TGTGCCAGCAGCCATACGGACAGGGTGGGCACTGAAGCTTTCTTT	CASSHTDRVGTEAFF
-	-	TRBV5-8	TRBJ2-3	TGTGCCAGCAGCAAATGGGCGAGCGGAACAGATACGCAGTATTTT	CASSKWASGTDTQYF
-	-	TRBV29-1	TRBJ1-1	TGCAGCGTTGCCGTGGGACTGATGAACACTGAAGCTTTCTTT	CSVAVGLMNTEAFF
once	-	TRBV28	TRBJ2-7	TGTGCCAGCAGTTTAAGAAGTTATTTGGTTATCCGGGAGAGAACCTACGAGCAGTACTTC	CASSLRSYLVIRERTYEQYF
-	-	TRBV7-9	TRBJ2-3	TGTGCCAGCAGCTTAGCGGGAGAGGAAACAGATACGCAGTATTTT	CASSLAGEETDTQYF
-	TRBD2	TRBV7-2	TRBJ2-3	TGTGCCAGCAGAGCCTTAGCGGGAGTCTTTGATACGCAGTATTTT	CASRALAGVFDTQYF
-	-	TRBV5-4	TRBJ2-7	TGTGCCAGCAGCCCTAGGCTAGCAGCCCACGAGCAGTACTTC	CASSPRLAAHEQYF
once	TRBD1	TRBV9	TRBJ2-2	TGTGCCAGCAGCGAGAGGACAGGACCTAACACCGGGGAGCTGTTTTTT	CASSERTGPNTGELFF
-	TRBD1	TRBV10-3	TRBJ1-1	TGTGCCATCAGTGAGTCGGGGATAACAGGGGACACTGAAGCTTTCTTT	CAISESGITGDTEAFF
-	-	TRBV7-2	TRBJ2-6	TGTGCCAGCAGCTTAGCCCTCCCTGGGGCCAACGTCCTGACTTTC	CASSLALPGANVLTF
-	-	TRBV19	TRBJ2-7	TGTGCCAGTTCGACCCTAACGACCTACGAGCAGTACTTC	CASSTLTTYEQYF
few	-	TRBV5-6	TRBJ2-7	TGTGCCAGCAGCTTGGAGGGGACCGCATACGAGCAGTACTTC	CASSLEGTAYEQYF
-	-	TRBV7-9	TRBJ1-4	TGTGCCAGCAGCTTAGCTAACAGGGCCGGGGAAAAACTGTTTTTT	CASSLANRAGEKLFF
-	TRBD1	TRBV6-1	TRBJ2-7	TGTGCCAGCAGATCCGACAGGGACCTTATCAAGCAGTACTTC	CASRSDRDLIKQYF
-	-	TRBV25-1	TRBJ1-5	TGTGCCAGCAGTGAGGGACTGGCAGGGTCCGATCAGCCCCAGCATTTT	CASSEGLAGSDQPQHF
-	TRBD1	TRBV30	TRBJ2-7	TGTGCCTGGAGTGTATTACAGGGGTCCTACGAGCAGTACTTC	CAWSVLQGSYEQYF
-	TRBD1	TRBV10-3	TRBJ2-7	TGTGCCATCAGCAGGACAGGGGCCGGGGATTACGAGCAGTACTTC	CAISRTGAGDYEQYF
-	TRBD2	TRBV7-3	TRBJ2-3	TGTGCCAGCAGCCTTAGACTAGCGGGAGACGATACGCAGTATTTT	CASSLRLAGDDTQYF